This TCR beta chain was identified during a study of T cell responses to AZD1222 COVID-19 vaccine. About this clone: Its antigen remains unidentified.

Clones were sequenced by immunoSEQ multiplex PCR, and TCRdb holds only the in-frame ones, with some missing. The sample records 90,000 to 110,000 clones, over 80% being singletons. Findings and caveats of the study: Two AZD1222 administrations were followed by greater Spike-specific TCR breadth and depth.

Germline CDR1 is SGDLS and CDR2 is YYNGEE. The CDR3 length is 15 residues. With 3 bases clipped from V and 1 base from J, the junction kept 5 bases outside the gene matches. This TCR derives from an adult in good health. The sequencing used peripheral blood, collected on day 0 of AZD1222 vaccination. This chain uses TRBV9 with TRBJ2-3; 7 bases are shared with TRBD2. CDR3 bases: TGTGCCAGCAGCGCTAGGGAGGGCGGCACAGATACGCAGTATTTT. Translation: CASSAREGGTDTQYF.